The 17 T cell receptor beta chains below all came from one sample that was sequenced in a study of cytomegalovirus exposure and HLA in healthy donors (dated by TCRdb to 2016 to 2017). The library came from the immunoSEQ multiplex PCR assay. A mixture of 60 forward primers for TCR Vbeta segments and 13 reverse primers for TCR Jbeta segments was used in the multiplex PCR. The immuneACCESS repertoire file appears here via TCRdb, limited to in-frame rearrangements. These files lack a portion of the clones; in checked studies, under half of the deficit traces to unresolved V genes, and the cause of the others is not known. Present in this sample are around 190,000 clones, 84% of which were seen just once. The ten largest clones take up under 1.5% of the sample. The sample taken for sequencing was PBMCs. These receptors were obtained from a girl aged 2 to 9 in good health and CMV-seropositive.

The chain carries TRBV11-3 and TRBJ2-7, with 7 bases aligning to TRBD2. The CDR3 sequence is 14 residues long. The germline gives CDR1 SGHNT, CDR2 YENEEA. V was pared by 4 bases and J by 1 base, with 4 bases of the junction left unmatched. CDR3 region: CASSSVGGSYEQYF. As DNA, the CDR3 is TGTGCCAGCAGCTCAGTCGGGGGGTCCTACGAGCAGTACTTC.

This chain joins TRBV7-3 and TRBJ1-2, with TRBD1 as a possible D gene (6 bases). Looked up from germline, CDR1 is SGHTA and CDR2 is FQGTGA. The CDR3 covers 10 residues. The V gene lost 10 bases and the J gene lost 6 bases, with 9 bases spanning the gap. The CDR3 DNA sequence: TGTGCCACCAACAGGGATGGCTACACCTTC. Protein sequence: CATNRDGYTF.

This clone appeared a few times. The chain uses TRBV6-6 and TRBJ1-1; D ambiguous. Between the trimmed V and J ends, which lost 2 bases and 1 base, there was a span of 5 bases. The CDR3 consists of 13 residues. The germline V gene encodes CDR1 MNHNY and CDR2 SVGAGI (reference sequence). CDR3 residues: CASSYLGNTEAFF. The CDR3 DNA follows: TGTGCCAGCAGTTACCTAGGGAACACTGAAGCTTTCTTT.

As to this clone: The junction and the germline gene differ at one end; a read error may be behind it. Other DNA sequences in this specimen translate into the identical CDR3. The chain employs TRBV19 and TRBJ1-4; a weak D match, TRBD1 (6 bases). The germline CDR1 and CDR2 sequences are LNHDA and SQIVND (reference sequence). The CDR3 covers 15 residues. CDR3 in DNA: TGTGCCAGTAGTTGGACAGTCCTAACTAATGAAAAACTATTTTTT. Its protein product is CASSWTVLTNEKLFF. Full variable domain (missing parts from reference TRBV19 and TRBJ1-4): DGGITQSPKYLFRKEGQNVTLSCEQNLNHDAMYWYRQDPGQGLRLIYYSQIVNDFQKGDIAEGYSVSREKKESFPLTVTSAQKNPTAFYLCASSWTVLTNEKLFFGSGTQLSVL.

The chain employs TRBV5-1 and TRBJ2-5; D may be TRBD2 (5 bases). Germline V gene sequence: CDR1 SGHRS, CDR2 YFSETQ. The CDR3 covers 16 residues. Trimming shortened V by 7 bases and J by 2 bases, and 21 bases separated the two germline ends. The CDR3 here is CASVPPTGLGQETQYF. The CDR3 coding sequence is TGCGCCAGCGTCCCCCCAACGGGATTGGGTCAAGAGACCCAGTACTTC.

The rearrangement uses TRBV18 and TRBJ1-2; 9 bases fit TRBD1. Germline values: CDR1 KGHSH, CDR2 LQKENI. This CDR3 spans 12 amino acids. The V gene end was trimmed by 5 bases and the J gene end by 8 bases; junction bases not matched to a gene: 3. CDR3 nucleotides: TGTGCCAGCTCAGGGGGACAGGGCGGCTACACCTTC. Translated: CASSGGQGGYTF.

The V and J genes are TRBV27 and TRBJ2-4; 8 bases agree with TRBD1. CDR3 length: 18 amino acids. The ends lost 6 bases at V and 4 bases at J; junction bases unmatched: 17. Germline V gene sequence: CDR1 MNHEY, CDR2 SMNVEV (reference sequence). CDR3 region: CASSRESPWTGFKNIQYF. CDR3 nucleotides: TGTGCCAGCAGCCGCGAGTCCCCATGGACAGGGTTTAAAAACATTCAGTACTTC.

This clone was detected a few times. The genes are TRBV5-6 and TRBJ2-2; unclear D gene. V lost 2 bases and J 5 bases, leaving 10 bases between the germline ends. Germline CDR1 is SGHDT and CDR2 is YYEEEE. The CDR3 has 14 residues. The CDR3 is CASSFEMATGELFF. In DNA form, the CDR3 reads TGTGCCAGCAGCTTTGAAATGGCAACCGGGGAGCTGTTTTTT.

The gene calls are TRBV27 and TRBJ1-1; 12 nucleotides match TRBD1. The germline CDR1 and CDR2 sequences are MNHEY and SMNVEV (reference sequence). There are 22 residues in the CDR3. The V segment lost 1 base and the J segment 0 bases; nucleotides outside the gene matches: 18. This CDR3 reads CASSLYGWGTGGFDDMNTEAFF. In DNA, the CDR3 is TGTGCCAGCAGTTTATACGGGTGGGGGACAGGGGGCTTCGACGACATGAACACTGAAGCTTTCTTT.

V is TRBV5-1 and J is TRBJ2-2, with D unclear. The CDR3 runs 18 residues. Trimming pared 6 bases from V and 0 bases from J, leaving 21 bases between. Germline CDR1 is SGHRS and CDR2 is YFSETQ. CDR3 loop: CASNPGTDQFPNTGELFF. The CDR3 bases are TGCGCCAGCAACCCTGGAACAGATCAATTCCCGAACACCGGGGAGCTGTTTTTT.

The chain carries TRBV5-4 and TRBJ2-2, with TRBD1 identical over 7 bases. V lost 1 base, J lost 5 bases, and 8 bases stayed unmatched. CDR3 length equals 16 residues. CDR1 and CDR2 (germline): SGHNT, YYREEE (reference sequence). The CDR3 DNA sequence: TGTGCCAGCAGCTTGTCACGGGGACAGCCTACCGGGGAGCTGTTTTTT. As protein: CASSLSRGQPTGELFF.

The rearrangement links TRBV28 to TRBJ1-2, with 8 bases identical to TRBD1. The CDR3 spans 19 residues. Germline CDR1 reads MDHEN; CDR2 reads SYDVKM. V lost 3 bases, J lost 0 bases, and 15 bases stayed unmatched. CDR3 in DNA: TGTGCCAGCAGTTTCCCCGAGTGGACAGGGCCTGTAGCTAACTATGGCTACACCTTC. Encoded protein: CASSFPEWTGPVANYGYTF.

The CDR3 coding sequence is TGTGCCAGCAGTTACTCGCCGGGACTTCGCACAGATACGCAGTATTTT. Its translation: CASSYSPGLRTDTQYF. This chain uses TRBV6-6 with TRBJ2-3; tentative D call: TRBD2 (6 bases). The CDR3 totals 16 residues. Trimming took 0 bases from V and 1 from J, leaving 11 bases between them. CDR1 and CDR2 (germline): MNHNY, SVGAGI (reference sequence).

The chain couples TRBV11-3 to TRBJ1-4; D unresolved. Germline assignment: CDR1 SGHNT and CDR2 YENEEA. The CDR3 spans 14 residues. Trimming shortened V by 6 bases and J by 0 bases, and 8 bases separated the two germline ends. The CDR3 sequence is CASREQTTNEKLFF. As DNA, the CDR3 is TGTGCCAGCAGAGAACAGACAACTAATGAAAAACTGTTTTTT.

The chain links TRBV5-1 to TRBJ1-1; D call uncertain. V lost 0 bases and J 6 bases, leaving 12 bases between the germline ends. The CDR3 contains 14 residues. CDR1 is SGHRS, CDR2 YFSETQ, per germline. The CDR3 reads CASSLALGTAEAFF. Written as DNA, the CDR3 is TGCGCCAGCAGCTTGGCCCTGGGCACGGCTGAAGCTTTCTTT.

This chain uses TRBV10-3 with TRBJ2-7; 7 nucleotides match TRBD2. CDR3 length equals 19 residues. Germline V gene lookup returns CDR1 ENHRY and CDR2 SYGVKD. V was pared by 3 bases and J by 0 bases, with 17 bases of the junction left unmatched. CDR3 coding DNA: TGTGCCATCAGTGAAAGGTCGGCTAGCGGAGAATTAAGCTCCTACGAGCAGTACTTC. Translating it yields CAISERSASGELSSYEQYF.

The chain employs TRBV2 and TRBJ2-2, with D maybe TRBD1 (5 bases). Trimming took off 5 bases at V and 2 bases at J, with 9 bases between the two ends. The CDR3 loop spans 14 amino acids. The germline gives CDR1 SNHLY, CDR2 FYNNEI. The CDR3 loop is CASSSQGNTGELFF. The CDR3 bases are TGTGCCAGCAGTTCCCAGGGCAACACCGGGGAGCTGTTTTTT.